The 16 T cell receptor beta chains presented below share a single source sample, sequenced in a study of radiotherapy plus CTLA-4 blockade in lung cancer. Measured with immunoSEQ multiplex PCR; TCRdb has only the in-frame clones, and not every one. In the table there are some 49,000 clones, roughly 81% of which are singletons. This specimen was peripheral blood, taken from a patient treated with radiotherapy plus ipilimumab. The receptors were sampled from a human donor with non-small cell lung cancer whose response to radiotherapy plus ipilimumab could not be evaluated.

V usage is TRBV7-2 and J usage is TRBJ1-2, with a tentative D call TRBD1 (5 bases). V lost 3 bases to trimming and J lost 10 bases, with 12 bases between them. Germline V gene sequence: CDR1 SGHTA, CDR2 FQGNSA. This CDR3 spans 12 amino acids. This chain's CDR3 is CASSFAGLAYTF. DNA of the CDR3: TGTGCCAGCAGCTTTGCAGGGTTAGCCTACACCTTC.

The CDR3 is CASSSWDRGKEQFF. DNA for the CDR3: TGTGCCAGCAGTTCCTGGGACAGGGGGAAAGAGCAGTTCTTC. The V call is TRBV6-1, the J call TRBJ2-1, with TRBD1 identical over 11 bases. The germline CDR1 and CDR2 sequences are MNHNS and SASEGT. V was clipped by 5 bases and J by 10 bases; unmatched bases: 7. The CDR3 is made up of 14 amino acids.

The chain carries TRBV7-2 and TRBJ2-3; the D is unclear. The germline gives CDR1 SGHTA, CDR2 FQGNSA. The CDR3 consists of 15 residues. V lost 4 bases and J 2 bases, leaving 13 bases between the germline ends. CDR3 residues: CASSSLSGDTDTQYF. CDR3 in DNA: TGTGCCAGCAGCTCCCTCAGTGGTGACACAGATACGCAGTATTTT.

This clone was found once. This chain links TRBV5-1 with TRBJ1-3; D is undetermined. The germline V gene encodes CDR1 SGHRS and CDR2 YFSETQ. The CDR3 totals 14 residues. V lost 4 bases and J lost 0, with 8 bases in between. The CDR3 DNA reads as TGCGCCAGCAGCGGTGGACTCTCTGGAAACACCATATATTTT. This encodes CASSGGLSGNTIYF. The full variable domain, completed using reference TRBV5-1 and TRBJ1-3, is KAGVTQTPRYLIKTRGQQVTLSCSPISGHRSVSWYQQTPGQGLQFLFEYFSETQRNKGNFPGRFSGRQFSNSRSEMNVSTLELGDSALYLCASSGGLSGNTIYFGEGSWLTVV.

The chain couples TRBV6-5 to TRBJ1-2; D is perhaps TRBD1 (6 bases). The length of the CDR3 is 13 residues. Germline CDR1 and CDR2: MNHEY and SVGAGI. V was clipped by 6 bases and J by 2 bases, with 10 bases between them. CDR3 bases: TGTGCCAGCAGGGTCGACAGGAACTATGGCTACACCTTC. Amino acid sequence: CASRVDRNYGYTF.

The chain carries TRBV6-1 and TRBJ2-1, with 10 positions matching TRBD2. CDR1 and CDR2 (germline): MNHNS, SASEGT. The junction had 3 bases not matched to a gene; V was cut back by 2 bases and J by 2 bases. The CDR3 has 16 amino acids. CDR3 sequence: CASSEQGLAPYNEQFF. In DNA, the CDR3 is TGTGCCAGCAGTGAACAGGGACTAGCGCCCTACAATGAGCAGTTCTTC.

DNA for the CDR3: TGTGCCAGCAGCTTATCCTTTGCAGGGGGCTACGAGCAGTACTTC. Its translation is CASSLSFAGGYEQYF. The rearrangement uses TRBV11-2 and TRBJ2-7; 7 nucleotides align to TRBD1. The J segment lost 3 bases and the V segment lost 2 bases, leaving 7 bases of the junction unmatched. Germline CDR1 reads SGHAT; CDR2 reads FQNNGV. The CDR3 is 15 amino acids.

J is TRBJ2-2 and V is TRBV5-1; the match to TRBD2 covers 13 bases. Germline V gene sequence: CDR1 SGHRS, CDR2 YFSETQ. This CDR3 is 14 amino acids long. With V trimmed by 3 bases and J by 7 bases, 0 bases remained unmatched. The CDR3 DNA reads TGCGCCAGCAGCTGGACTAGCGGGAGCGGGGAGCTGTTTTTT. Amino acids: CASSWTSGSGELFF.

This clone has just a few counts. The rearrangement links TRBV30 to TRBJ1-3, with 7 bases lining up with TRBD1. From germline, CDR1 is GTSNPN and CDR2 SVGIG (reference sequence). V shed 0 bases, J shed 5 bases, and the junction held 10 bases outside the gene matches. CDR3 size: 16 residues. This CDR3 reads CAWSVFRGDRRNTIYF. The CDR3, as DNA: TGTGCCTGGAGTGTATTTCGAGGGGACAGACGAAACACCATATATTTT.

This rearrangement joins TRBV30 to TRBJ2-2; D is perhaps TRBD2 (5 bases). Trimming removed 2 bases from V and 7 bases from J, with 11 bases in between. CDR3 length: 13 residues. Germline lookup yields CDR1 GTSNPN and CDR2 SVGIG (reference sequence). The CDR3 is CAWSSRDGGELFF. CDR3 nucleotides: TGTGCCTGGAGTTCTCGGGATGGCGGGGAGCTGTTTTTT. Supplemented by reference TRBV30 and TRBJ2-2, the full variable domain reads SQTIHQWPATLVQPVGSPLSLECTVEGTSNPNLYWYRQAAGRGLQLLFYSVGIGQISSEVPQNLSASRPQDRQFILSSKKLLLSDSGFYLCAWSSRDGGELFFGEGSRLTVL.

This clone was seen a single time. The V gene is TRBV6-4, the J gene TRBJ1-5; 8 bases line up with TRBD1. With V trimmed by 4 bases and J by 0 bases, 8 bases remained unmatched. In germline, CDR1 is MRHNA, CDR2 SNTAGT. CDR3 size: 17 residues. CDR3 bases: TGTGCCAGCAGTGCTTACAGGGGGTGGGATAGCAATCAGCCCCAGCATTTT. This translates into CASSAYRGWDSNQPQHF.

This sequence joins TRBV9 and TRBJ1-2; 7 positions agree with TRBD1. Germline V gene lookup returns CDR1 SGDLS and CDR2 YYNGEE. The J segment lost 2 bases and the V segment lost 3 bases, leaving 4 bases of the junction unmatched. The CDR3 extends over 14 amino acids. CDR3 in amino acids: CASSGGQANYGYTF. For the CDR3, the DNA is TGTGCCAGCAGCGGCGGACAGGCGAACTATGGCTACACCTTC.

The chain is built from TRBV6-5 and TRBJ1-2; the D is unclear. Germline-derived CDR1 and CDR2 are MNHEY and SVGAGI. Trimming stripped 5 bases from V and 5 bases from J, with 12 bases between. The CDR3 is 13 amino acids. Here the CDR3 reads CASSDEPGYGYTF. Here the CDR3 DNA reads TGTGCCAGCAGTGACGAGCCGGGTTATGGCTACACCTTC.

The chain employs TRBV7-9 and TRBJ2-2; 8 nucleotides line up with TRBD1. Germline V CDR1 and CDR2: SEHNR, FQNEAQ (reference sequence). The CDR3 spans 16 residues. Trimming removed 5 bases from V and 7 bases from J; junction bases left unmatched: 12. The CDR3, as DNA: TGTGCCAGCAGCACGCTCGGACAGGGCGGGCACGGGGAGCTGTTTTTT. Residues: CASSTLGQGGHGELFF. The whole variable domain, filled in from reference TRBV7-9 and TRBJ2-2, reads DTGVSQNPRHKITKRGQNVTFRCDPISEHNRLYWYRQTLGQGPEFLTYFQNEAQLEKSRLLSDRFSAERPKGSFSTLEIQRTEQGDSAMYLCASSTLGQGGHGELFFGEGSRLTVL.

The V and J genes are TRBV27 and TRBJ2-4; TRBD1 might be the D (5 bases). V was clipped by 3 bases and J by 2 bases, with 14 bases between them. The germline gives CDR1 MNHEY, CDR2 SMNVEV (reference sequence). This CDR3 is 16 amino acids long. CDR3 amino acids: CASSFQRGSSKNIQYF. The CDR3 coding sequence is TGTGCCAGCAGTTTCCAAAGGGGCTCGTCCAAAAACATTCAGTACTTC.

This chain uses TRBV27 with TRBJ2-7; D uncertain. The CDR3 consists of 11 residues. Per the germline V gene, CDR1 is MNHEY and CDR2 is SMNVEV (reference sequence). Trimming left V 2 bases short and J 5 bases short, with 4 bases between. CDR3 nucleotide sequence: TGTGCCAGCAGTTTAATCGACGAGCAGTACTTC. This gives the protein CASSLIDEQYF.